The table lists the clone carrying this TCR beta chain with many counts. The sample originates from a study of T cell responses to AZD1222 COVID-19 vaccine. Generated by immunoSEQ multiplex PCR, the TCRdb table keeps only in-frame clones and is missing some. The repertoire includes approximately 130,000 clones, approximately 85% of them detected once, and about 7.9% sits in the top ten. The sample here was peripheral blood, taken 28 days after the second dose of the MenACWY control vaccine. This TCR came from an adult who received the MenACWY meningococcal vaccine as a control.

The chain's CDR3 is CASSQDSGQGYGYTF. The CDR3 DNA reads TGTGCCAGCAGCCAAGATTCAGGGCAGGGGTATGGCTACACCTTC. The V gene is TRBV3-1 (or the pseudogene TRBV3-2), the J gene TRBJ1-2; possibly TRBD1 for D (6 bases). Germline loops: CDR1 LGHDT, CDR2 YNNKEL (reference sequence). The CDR3 covers 15 residues. Trimming left V 0 bases short and J 5 bases short, with 13 bases between.